The following is a TCR beta chain sequence with its context. Its antigen is still unknown. Produced via immunoSEQ multiplex PCR; TCRdb's table is partial and in-frame only. The repertoire has some 120,000 clones, almost 90% of them found once; the top ten carry around 8.7%. This specimen comes from a study of T cell responses to AZD1222 COVID-19 vaccine. The study, taken as a whole, reports: Mostly white British, mostly female donors; authors suggested clonal diversity may be underestimated. Increased Spike-specific TCR breadth and depth were observed after two AZD1222 doses. Among those given AZD1222, only five or six were seropositive at baseline.

The TCR was taken from an adult in good health. Source: peripheral blood, taken on day 0 of AZD1222 vaccination.

CDR3 nucleotide sequence: TGTGCCAGTAGTATCATGGCAGGGGGCTTTCAGCCCCAGCATTTT. The encoded protein is CASSIMAGGFQPQHF. The chain employs TRBV19 and TRBJ1-5; 8 bases map to TRBD1. V gave up 3 bases and J gave up 6 bases; unmatched junction bases: 7. The CDR3 sequence is 15 residues long. From germline, CDR1 is LNHDA and CDR2 SQIVND (reference sequence).